This T cell receptor beta chain was found in a study of neoadjuvant anti-PD-1 for oral cavity cancer. Study-level background: Patients without progression received a fourth nivolumab dose around day 43, then surgical resection on days 50-56.

Sequencing was performed with immunoSEQ multiplex PCR; in TCRdb, only in-frame clones are kept and a portion is missing. The sample holds about 42,000 clones, about 77% seen once. Indicated time point: after neoadjuvant nivolumab, at surgical resection. Regarding the study as a whole: Non-responders to neoadjuvant nivolumab had significantly more clonal PBMC T cells than responders.

Points on this clone: Its antigen is unidentified.

CDR3 size: 14 residues. CDR1 is SGHRS and CDR2 is YFSETQ in the germline V gene. V lost 5 bases to trimming and J lost 6 bases; unmatched junction nucleotides: 7. The sequenced sample was PBMCs, obtained after nivolumab (anti-PD-1) treatment. V and J are TRBV5-1 and TRBJ1-2, with TRBD1 matching 10 bases. The sequence was collected from a person aged 35-80 years with oral cavity squamous cell carcinoma. CDR3 loop: CASSWDRGGNGYTF. For the CDR3, the DNA is TGCGCCAGCAGTTGGGACAGGGGCGGGAATGGCTACACCTTC.